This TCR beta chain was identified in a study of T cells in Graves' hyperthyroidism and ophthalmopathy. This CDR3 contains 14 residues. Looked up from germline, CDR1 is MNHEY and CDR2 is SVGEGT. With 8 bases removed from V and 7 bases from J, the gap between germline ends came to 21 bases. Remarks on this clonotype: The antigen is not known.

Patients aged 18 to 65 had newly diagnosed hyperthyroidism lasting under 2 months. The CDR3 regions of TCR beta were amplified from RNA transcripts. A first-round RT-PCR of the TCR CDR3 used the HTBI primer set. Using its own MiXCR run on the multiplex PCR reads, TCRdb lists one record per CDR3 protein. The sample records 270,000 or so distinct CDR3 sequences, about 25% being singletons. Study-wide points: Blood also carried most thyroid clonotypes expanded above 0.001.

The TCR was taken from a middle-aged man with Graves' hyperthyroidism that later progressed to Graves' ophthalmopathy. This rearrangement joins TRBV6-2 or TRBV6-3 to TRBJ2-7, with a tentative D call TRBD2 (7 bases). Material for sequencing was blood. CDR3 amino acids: CASLPGGTLREQYF. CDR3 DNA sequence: TGTGCCAGCCTCCCCGGGGGGACACTACGGGAGCAGTACTTC.